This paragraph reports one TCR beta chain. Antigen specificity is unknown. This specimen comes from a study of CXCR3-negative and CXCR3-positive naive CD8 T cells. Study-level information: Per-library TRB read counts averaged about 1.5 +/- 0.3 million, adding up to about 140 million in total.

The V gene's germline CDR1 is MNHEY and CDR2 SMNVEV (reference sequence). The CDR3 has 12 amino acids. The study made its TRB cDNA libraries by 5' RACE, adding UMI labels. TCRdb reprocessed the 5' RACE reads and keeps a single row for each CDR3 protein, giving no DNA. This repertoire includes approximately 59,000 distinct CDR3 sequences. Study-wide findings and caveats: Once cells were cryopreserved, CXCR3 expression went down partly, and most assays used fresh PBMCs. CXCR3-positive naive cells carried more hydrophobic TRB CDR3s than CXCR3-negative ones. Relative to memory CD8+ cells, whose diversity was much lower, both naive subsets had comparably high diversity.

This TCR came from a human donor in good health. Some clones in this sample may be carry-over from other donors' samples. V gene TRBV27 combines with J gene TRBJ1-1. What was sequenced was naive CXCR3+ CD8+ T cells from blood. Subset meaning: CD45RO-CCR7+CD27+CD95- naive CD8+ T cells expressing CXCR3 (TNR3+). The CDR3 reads CASSLDRVEAFF.